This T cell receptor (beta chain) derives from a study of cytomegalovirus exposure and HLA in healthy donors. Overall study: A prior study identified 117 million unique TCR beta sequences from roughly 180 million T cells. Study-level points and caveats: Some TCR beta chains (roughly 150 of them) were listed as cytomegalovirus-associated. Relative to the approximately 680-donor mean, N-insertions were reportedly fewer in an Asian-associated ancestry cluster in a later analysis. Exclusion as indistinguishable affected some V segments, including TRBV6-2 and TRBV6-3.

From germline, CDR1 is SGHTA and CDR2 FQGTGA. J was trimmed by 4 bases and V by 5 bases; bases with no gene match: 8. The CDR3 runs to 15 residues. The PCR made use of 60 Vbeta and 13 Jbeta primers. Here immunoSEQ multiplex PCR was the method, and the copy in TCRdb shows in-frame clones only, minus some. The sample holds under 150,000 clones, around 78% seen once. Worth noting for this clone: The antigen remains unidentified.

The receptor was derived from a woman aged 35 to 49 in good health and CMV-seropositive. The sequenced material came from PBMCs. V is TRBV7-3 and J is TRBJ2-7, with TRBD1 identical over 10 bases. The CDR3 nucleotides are TGTGCCAGCAGCCCCGATGGGACAGGGGATTACGAGCAGTACTTC. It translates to CASSPDGTGDYEQYF.